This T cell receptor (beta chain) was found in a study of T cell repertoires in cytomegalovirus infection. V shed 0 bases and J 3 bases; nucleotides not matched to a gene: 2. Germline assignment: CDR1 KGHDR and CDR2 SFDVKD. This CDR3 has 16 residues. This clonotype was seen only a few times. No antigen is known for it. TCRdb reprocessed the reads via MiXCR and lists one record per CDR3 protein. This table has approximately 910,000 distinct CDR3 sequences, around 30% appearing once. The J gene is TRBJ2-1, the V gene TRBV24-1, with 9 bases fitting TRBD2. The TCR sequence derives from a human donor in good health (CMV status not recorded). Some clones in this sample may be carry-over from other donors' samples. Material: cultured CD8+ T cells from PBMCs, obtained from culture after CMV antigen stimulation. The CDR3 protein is CATSDLRRGGYNEQFF. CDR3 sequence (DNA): TGTGCCACCAGTGATTTGCGGCGGGGGGGCTACAATGAGCAGTTCTTC.